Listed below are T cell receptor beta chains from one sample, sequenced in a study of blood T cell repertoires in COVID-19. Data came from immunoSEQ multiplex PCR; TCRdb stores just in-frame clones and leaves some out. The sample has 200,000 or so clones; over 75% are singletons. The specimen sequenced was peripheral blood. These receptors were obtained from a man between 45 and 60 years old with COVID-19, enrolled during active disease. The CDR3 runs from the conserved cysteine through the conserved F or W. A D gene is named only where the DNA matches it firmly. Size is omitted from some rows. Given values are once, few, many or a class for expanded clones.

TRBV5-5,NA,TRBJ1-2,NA,TGTGCCAGCAGCGCACAGGACAGATTCGGCGGCTACACCTTC,CASSAQDRFGGYTF
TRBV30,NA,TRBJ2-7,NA,TGTGCCTCCAACTTAGCTGGGGCGAGCTACGAGCAGTACTTC,CASNLAGASYEQYF
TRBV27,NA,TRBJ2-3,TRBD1,TGTGCCAGCAGCCGGGACAGGGTAGCCGCAGATACGCAGTATTTT,CASSRDRVAADTQYF
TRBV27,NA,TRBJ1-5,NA,TGTGCCAGCAGTCCCGGTAAAGGGGCTCGACCCAATCAGCCCCAGCATTTT,CASSPGKGARPNQPQHF
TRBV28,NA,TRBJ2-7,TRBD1,TGTGCCAGCAGACTCAATCCCAGGACAGGGTCCTACGAGCAGTACTTC,CASRLNPRTGSYEQYF
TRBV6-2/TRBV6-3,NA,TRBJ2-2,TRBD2,TGTGCCAGCAGTTACTCGGTTAGTGGGACTAGCGGGACCTACACCGGGGAGCTGTTTTTT,CASSYSVSGTSGTYTGELFF
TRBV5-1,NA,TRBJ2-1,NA,TGCGCCAGCAGCTTGGTTCTAGCGCGGGACAATGAGCAGTTCTTC,CASSLVLARDNEQFF
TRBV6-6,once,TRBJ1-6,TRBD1,TGTGCCAGCAGAGAGCCGGGACAGAATTCACCCCTCCACTTT,CASREPGQNSPLHF
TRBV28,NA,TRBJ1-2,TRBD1,TGTGCCATCACCCGGACAGGCCACTATGGCTACACCTTC,CAITRTGHYGYTF
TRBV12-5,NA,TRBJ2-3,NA,TGTGCTAGTGGTTTGGGCTTGGGCGGGCAGACTAGCACAGATACGCAGTATTTT,CASGLGLGGQTSTDTQYF
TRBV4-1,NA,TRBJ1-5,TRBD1,TGCGCCAGCAGCCAATTTACAGGGGAACCGGGCAATCAGCCCCAGCATTTT,CASSQFTGEPGNQPQHF
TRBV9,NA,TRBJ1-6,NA,TGTGCCAGCAGCGGCATCGGGTCCTATAATTCACCCCTCCACTTT,CASSGIGSYNSPLHF
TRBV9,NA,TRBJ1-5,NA,TGTGCCAGCAGCGTAGCCAGGTACAATCAGCCCCAGCATTTT,CASSVARYNQPQHF
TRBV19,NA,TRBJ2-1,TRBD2,TGTGCCAGTAGTAGCGGGAGGGCCTTCTCTGAGCAGTTCTTC,CASSSGRAFSEQFF
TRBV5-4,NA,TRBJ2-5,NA,TGTGCCAGCAGCTTGGTTGCTACCCAAGAGACCCAGTACTTC,CASSLVATQETQYF
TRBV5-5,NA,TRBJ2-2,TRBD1,TGTGCCAGCAGCCCGGCGGGCAGGGGGCCCCCCGGGGAGCTGTTTTTT,CASSPAGRGPPGELFF
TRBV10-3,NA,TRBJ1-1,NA,TGTGCCATCAGTGATCGGACATTCACTGAAGCTTTCTTT,CAISDRTFTEAFF
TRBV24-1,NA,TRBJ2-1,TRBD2,TGTGCCACCAGTACAACTAGCGGAGGGGATTACAATGAGCAGTTCTTC,CATSTTSGGDYNEQFF
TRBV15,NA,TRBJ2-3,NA,TGTGCCACCAGCAGAGGGGGGGGCGGTGGCACAGATACGCAGTATTTT,CATSRGGGGGTDTQYF
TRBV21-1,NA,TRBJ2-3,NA,TGTGCCAGCAGACTGTTATCCGGGCGGGGGGGAGATACGCAGTATTTT,CASRLLSGRGGDTQYF
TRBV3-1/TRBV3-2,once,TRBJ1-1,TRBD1,TGTGCCAGCAGCCAAGAGGGACAGCAAGAAGATGAAGCTTTCTTT,CASSQEGQQEDEAFF
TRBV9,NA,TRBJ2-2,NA,TGTGCCAGCAGCAGGGGGAACACCGGGGAGCTGTTTTTT,CASSRGNTGELFF
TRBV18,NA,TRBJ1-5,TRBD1,TGTGCCAGCTCACCCCTCGGACAGGATCAGCCCCAGCATTTT,CASSPLGQDQPQHF
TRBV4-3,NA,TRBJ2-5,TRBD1,TGCGCCAGCAGCCAAGGGGACAGGGATGAAGAGACCCAGTACTTC,CASSQGDRDEETQYF
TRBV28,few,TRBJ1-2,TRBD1,TGTGCCAGCAGTCTACAGGGGACAGGTTATGGCTACACCTTC,CASSLQGTGYGYTF
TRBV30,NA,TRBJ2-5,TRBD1,TGTGCCGGAACACAAACCACAGGGGAAGAGACCCAGTACTTC,CAGTQTTGEETQYF